These 21 T cell receptor beta chains share one sample of origin, sequenced in a study of T cell responses to AZD1222 COVID-19 vaccine. Sequenced by immunoSEQ multiplex PCR; TCRdb stores in-frame clones only, minus some. The sample lists about 130,000 clones, roughly 93% occurring once. Sequenced material: peripheral blood, taken on day 0 of AZD1222 vaccination. Receptors were obtained from an adult in good health.

The chain couples TRBV11-2 to TRBJ1-1; no firm D call. V was clipped by 5 bases and J by 3 bases, with 10 bases between them. CDR1 is SGHAT, CDR2 FQNNGV, per germline. This CDR3 region has 13 residues. The CDR3 spells CASSPSWDTEAFF. The CDR3 DNA follows: TGTGCCAGCAGCCCCAGTTGGGACACTGAAGCTTTCTTT.

This chain uses TRBV10-3 with TRBJ1-4; D unclear. The V and J ends lost 11 bases and 6 bases respectively, with 16 bases between them. CDR3 length: 13 residues. CDR1 and CDR2 (germline): ENHRY, SYGVKD. In DNA form, the CDR3 reads TGTGCCCCTCGGGCACCCAGGCATGAAAAACTGTTTTTT. This translates into CAPRAPRHEKLFF.

V and J are TRBV29-1 and TRBJ2-3; D remains ambiguous. V dropped 0 bases and J dropped 7 bases, with 8 bases sitting between them. Per the germline V gene, CDR1 is SQVTM and CDR2 is ANQGSEA. There are 12 residues in the CDR3. The CDR3 DNA sequence: TGCAGCGTTGAAGAGCTAGGATATACGCAGTATTTT. Translating it yields CSVEELGYTQYF.

The V call is TRBV6-5, the J call TRBJ2-1; 7 bases match TRBD1. The CDR3 length is 16 residues. V gave up 0 bases and J gave up 6 bases; unmatched junction bases: 8. CDR1 is MNHEY, CDR2 SVGAGI, per germline. CDR3 coding DNA: TGTGCCAGCAGTTACTCGAGGGGGCTAAGGGGCAATGAGCAGTTCTTC. Protein sequence: CASSYSRGLRGNEQFF.

This clone has only one observation. The J gene is TRBJ2-3, the V gene TRBV9, with TRBD2 identical over 9 bases. Looked up from germline, CDR1 is SGDLS and CDR2 is YYNGEE. J was trimmed by 3 bases and V by 4 bases; bases with no gene match: 12. This CDR3 has 17 residues. As DNA, the CDR3 is TGTGCCAGCAGCCCCCGGTGGGGCGGGAGGGATACAGATACGCAGTATTTT. Its translation: CASSPRWGGRDTDTQYF.

In this sample, this clone turned up a few times. CDR3 protein: CASSVATGTGYGYTF. The CDR3 bases are TGTGCCAGCAGCGTAGCTACAGGGACAGGGTATGGCTACACCTTC. J is TRBJ1-2 and V is TRBV9; TRBD1 matches 9 bases. The trim removed 0 bases at V and 5 bases at J, leaving 5 bases unmatched. CDR1 and CDR2 (germline): SGDLS, YYNGEE. CDR3 length: 15 residues.

The CDR3 loop reads CASSRSGTGGEKLFF. The CDR3 DNA is TGCGCCAGCAGCCGCAGCGGGACAGGGGGAGAAAAACTGTTTTTT. This chain joins TRBV4-1 and TRBJ1-4; TRBD1 agrees at 11 bases. J lost 8 bases, V lost 4 bases, and 6 bases had no gene match. The CDR3 sequence is 15 residues long. CDR1 and CDR2 from the germline V gene are MGHRA and YSYEKL.

This rearrangement joins TRBV9 to TRBJ1-4; D uncertain. Trimming pared 2 bases from V and 2 bases from J, leaving 4 bases between. The CDR3 totals 13 residues. Per germline, CDR1 SGDLS and CDR2 YYNGEE. This chain's CDR3 is CASSVGTNEKLFF. The CDR3 DNA follows: TGTGCCAGCAGCGTTGGGACTAATGAAAAACTGTTTTTT.

CDR3 nucleotides: TGCGCCAGCAGCTTGGCTGGCGGGTTCTCCTACAATGAGCAGTTCTTC. Protein: CASSLAGGFSYNEQFF. The chain has TRBV5-1 and TRBJ2-1; tentatively, D is TRBD2 (5 bases). In germline, CDR1 is SGHRS, CDR2 YFSETQ. V lost 0 bases and J lost 0, with 10 bases in between. This CDR3 is 16 amino acids long.

The chain couples TRBV18 to TRBJ2-3; 7 bases match TRBD1. V dropped 0 bases and J dropped 5; count of bases not matched to a gene: 11. Per the germline V gene, CDR1 is KGHSH and CDR2 is LQKENI. This CDR3 comprises 17 residues. The CDR3 loop is CASSPPLYRGAGDTQYF. CDR3 nucleotide sequence: TGTGCCAGCTCACCACCGCTTTACAGGGGTGCGGGAGATACGCAGTATTTT.

The chain has TRBV20-1 and TRBJ1-1; D remains unclear. Per germline, CDR1 DFQATT and CDR2 SNEGSKA (reference sequence). V was shortened by 6 bases and J by 4 bases, with 9 bases between the two germline ends. The CDR3 has 11 amino acids. The CDR3 protein is CSATRGTEAFF. The CDR3 bases are TGCAGTGCGACCCGAGGCACTGAAGCTTTCTTT.

The rearrangement joins TRBV2 to TRBJ2-4; 14 bases match TRBD2. Germline V lookup: CDR1 SNHLY, CDR2 FYNNEI. V was pared by 3 bases and J by 3 bases, with 7 bases of the junction left unmatched. The CDR3 contains 18 residues. The CDR3, as DNA: TGTGCCAGCAGTGAGACTAGCGGGAGGGCCTTCGACAAAAACATTCAGTACTTC. Translation gives CASSETSGRAFDKNIQYF.

The chain recombines TRBV10-2 with TRBJ2-5; weak D call: TRBD2 (6 bases). CDR3 length: 15 residues. Trimming cost V 1 base and J 5 bases, with 14 bases left between them. Germline CDR1 is WSHSY and CDR2 is SAAADI. The CDR3 bases are TGCGCCAGCAGTGAGTATAGGCCTAGCGAGGAGACCCAGTACTTC. Its translation: CASSEYRPSEETQYF.

The chain combines TRBV5-8 with TRBJ1-2; tentatively, D is TRBD1 (5 bases). Germline values: CDR1 SGHTS, CDR2 YDEGEE. This CDR3 region has 13 residues. Trimming took off 4 bases at V and 5 bases at J, with 12 bases between the two ends. The CDR3 sequence: CASSRTRSYGYTF. The CDR3 region has the DNA TGTGCCAGCAGCCGGACAAGAAGTTATGGCTACACCTTC.

The rearrangement links TRBV4-1 to TRBJ2-7; TRBD2 aligns across 10 bases. The CDR3 has 18 amino acids. CDR1 is MGHRA, CDR2 YSYEKL, per germline. V dropped 0 bases and J dropped 3; count of bases not matched to a gene: 11. The CDR3 region has the DNA TGCGCCAGCAGCCAAGATTCGCTAGCGGGAGCTTTTGACTACGAGCAGTACTTC. Amino acids: CASSQDSLAGAFDYEQYF.

The rearrangement joins TRBV2 to TRBJ1-2; TRBD1 is a possible D gene (5 bases). Between the trimmed V and J ends, which lost 2 bases and 4 bases, there was a span of 17 bases. Germline V lookup: CDR1 SNHLY, CDR2 FYNNEI. This CDR3 region has 16 residues. CDR3 in amino acids: CASSELWTPGGYGYTF. DNA of the CDR3: TGTGCCAGCAGTGAATTGTGGACACCCGGCGGCTATGGCTACACCTTC.

The chain carries TRBV9 and TRBJ1-3; D is undetermined. The CDR3 length is 13 residues. V was pared by 4 bases and J by 4 bases, with 9 bases between. CDR1 is SGDLS and CDR2 is YYNGEE in the germline V gene. The CDR3 DNA reads TGTGCCAGCAGCCGAGGACTGGGAAACACCATATATTTT. This translates into CASSRGLGNTIYF.

The CDR3 region is CASSEGTSGSERYNEQFF. DNA for the CDR3: TGTGCCAGCAGTGAAGGGACTAGCGGGAGTGAAAGGTACAATGAGCAGTTCTTC. This rearrangement joins TRBV2 to TRBJ2-1, with TRBD2 matching over 13 bases. Germline CDR1 and CDR2: SNHLY and FYNNEI. Trimming cost V 1 base and J 4 bases; bases outside gene matches: 7. The CDR3 totals 18 residues.

The gene calls are TRBV30 and TRBJ2-1, with 11 bases identical to TRBD1. The CDR3 totals 15 residues. The junction had 7 bases not matched to a gene; V was cut back by 4 bases and J by 5 bases. The germline CDR1 and CDR2 sequences are GTSNPN and SVGIG (reference sequence). DNA for the CDR3: TGTGCCTGGAATAGAGGGACAGGGGGAGACAATGAGCAGTTCTTC. Protein product: CAWNRGTGGDNEQFF.

This clone was picked up a small number of times. The chain has TRBV29-1 and TRBJ1-2, with unresolved D. The CDR3 covers 12 residues. The germline V gene encodes CDR1 SQVTM and CDR2 ANQGSEA. Trimming shortened V by 1 base and J by 4 bases, and 7 bases separated the two germline ends. The CDR3 sequence is CSVEVNSYGYTF. The CDR3 DNA reads as TGCAGCGTTGAAGTGAACAGCTATGGCTACACCTTC.

CDR3 sequence: CASSSRWGEETQYF. The CDR3 DNA follows: TGTGCCAGCAGCTCACGATGGGGGGAAGAGACCCAGTACTTC. The chain uses TRBV5-8 and TRBJ2-5; TRBD2 is a possible D gene (6 bases). Germline loops: CDR1 SGHTS, CDR2 YDEGEE. CDR3 size: 14 residues. Trimming removed 3 bases at V and 3 bases at J, with 12 bases between.